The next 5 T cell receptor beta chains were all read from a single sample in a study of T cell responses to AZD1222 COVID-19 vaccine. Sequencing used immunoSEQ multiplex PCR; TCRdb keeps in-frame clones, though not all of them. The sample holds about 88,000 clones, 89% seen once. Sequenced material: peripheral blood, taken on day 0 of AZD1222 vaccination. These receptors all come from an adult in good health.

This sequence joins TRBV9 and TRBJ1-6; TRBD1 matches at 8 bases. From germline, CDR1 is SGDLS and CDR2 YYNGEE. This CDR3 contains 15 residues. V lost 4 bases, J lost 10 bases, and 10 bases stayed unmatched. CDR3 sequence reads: CASSPGQGKDSPLHF. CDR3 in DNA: TGTGCCAGCAGCCCAGGACAGGGAAAAGACTCACCCCTCCACTTT.

The CDR3 sequence is CASSARLAGFEQYF. Here the CDR3 DNA reads TGTGCCAGCAGCGCCCGACTAGCGGGATTTGAGCAGTACTTC. V gene TRBV3-1 (or the pseudogene TRBV3-2) combines with J gene TRBJ2-7; 11 bases are shared with TRBD2. The CDR3 runs 14 residues. The V gene end was trimmed by 5 bases and the J gene end by 7 bases; junction bases not matched to a gene: 7. CDR1 and CDR2 (germline): LGHDT, YNNKEL (reference sequence).

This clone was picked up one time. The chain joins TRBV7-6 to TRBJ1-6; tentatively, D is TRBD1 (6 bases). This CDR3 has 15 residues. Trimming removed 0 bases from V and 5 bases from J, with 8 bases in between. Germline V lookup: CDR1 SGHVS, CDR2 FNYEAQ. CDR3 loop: CASSLAGGNNSPLHF. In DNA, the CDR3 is TGTGCCAGCAGCTTAGCAGGGGGTAATAATTCACCCCTCCACTTT.

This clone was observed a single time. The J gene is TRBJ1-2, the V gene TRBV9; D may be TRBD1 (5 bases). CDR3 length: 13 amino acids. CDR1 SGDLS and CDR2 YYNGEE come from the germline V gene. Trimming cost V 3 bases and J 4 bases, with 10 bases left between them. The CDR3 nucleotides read TGTGCCAGCAGCGCGACAGTCAGCTATGGCTACACCTTC. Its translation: CASSATVSYGYTF.

CDR3 nucleotides: TGTGCCAGCAGCAAGACAGGGGAAGTCTATGGCTACACCTTC. This codes for CASSKTGEVYGYTF. The chain has TRBV3-1 (or the pseudogene TRBV3-2) and TRBJ1-2, with 8 bases fitting TRBD1. Germline V gene sequence: CDR1 LGHDT, CDR2 YNNKEL (reference sequence). This CDR3 region has 14 residues. With V trimmed by 5 bases and J by 4 bases, 6 bases remained unmatched.